This TCR beta chain was profiled in a study of CD8+ T cells in alopecia areata. This clone was picked up a small number of times. RNA extraction was followed by reverse transcription into cDNA, which acted as the sequencing template. TCRdb's table, derived via immunoSEQ multiplex PCR, lists solely in-frame clones and lacks some. The table lists 180,000 or so clones, 45% to 60% of them singletons. Treatment: oral pan-JAK inhibitor, 5-10 mg twice daily. The CDR3 has 16 amino acids. Germline CDR1 ENHRY, CDR2 SYGVKD. The V and J ends lost 4 bases and 0 bases respectively, with 14 bases between them. The specimen was CD8+ T cells sorted from blood, collected around week 54, from a patient treated with tofacitinib. The V and J genes are TRBV10-3 and TRBJ2-3; TRBD1 might be the D (5 bases). The TCR was taken from a human donor with alopecia areata. DNA of the CDR3: TGTGCCATCAGTGGGAACAGGAGTACTAGCACAGATACGCAGTATTTT. The encoded protein is CAISGNRSTSTDTQYF.